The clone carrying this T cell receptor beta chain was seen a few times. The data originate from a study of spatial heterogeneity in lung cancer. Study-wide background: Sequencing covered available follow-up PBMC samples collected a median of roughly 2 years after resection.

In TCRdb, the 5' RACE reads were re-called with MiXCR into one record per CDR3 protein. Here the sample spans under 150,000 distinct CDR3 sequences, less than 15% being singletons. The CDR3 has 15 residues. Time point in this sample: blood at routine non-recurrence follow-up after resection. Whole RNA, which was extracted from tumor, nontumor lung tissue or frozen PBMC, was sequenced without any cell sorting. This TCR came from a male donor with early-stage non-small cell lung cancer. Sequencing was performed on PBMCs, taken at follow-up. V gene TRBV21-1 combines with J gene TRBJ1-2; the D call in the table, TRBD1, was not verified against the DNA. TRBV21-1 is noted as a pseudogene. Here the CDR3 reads CASSRRSGWNYGYTF. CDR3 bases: TGTGCCAGCAGCAGGAGGTCAGGGTGGAACTATGGCTACACCTTC.